This TCR beta chain appears in the sequencing data of a study of T cell responses to AZD1222 COVID-19 vaccine. Only one count was recorded for this clone. Its antigen is as yet unknown. Method: immunoSEQ multiplex PCR; TCRdb's copy keeps in-frame clones and lacks some. The sample records under 150,000 clones, 85% being singletons. This CDR3 has 17 amino acids. Per the germline V gene, CDR1 is SGHVS and CDR2 is FQNEAQ. Trimming took 5 bases from V and 1 from J; bases not matched to a gene: 9. Study-wide results and limits: Possibly, clonal diversity was underestimated; donors were largely white British and included more females. Only after the peak T cell response were repertoires sampled. Baseline testing showed seropositivity in only five to seven AZD1222 recipients.

The source material was peripheral blood, sampled 28 days after the second dose of the MenACWY control vaccine. This TCR came from an adult who received the MenACWY meningococcal vaccine as a control. This chain joins TRBV7-8 and TRBJ1-1; 11 positions agree with TRBD1. CDR3: CASSKRDRGRGNTEAFF. The CDR3 nucleotides are TGTGCCAGCAGCAAGCGGGACAGGGGGAGAGGGAACACTGAAGCTTTCTTT. The complete variable domain, with remaining parts taken from reference TRBV7-8 and TRBJ1-1, reads GAGVSQSPRYKVAKRGQDVALRCDPISGHVSLFWYQQALGQGPEFLTYFQNEAQLDKSGLPSDRFFAERPEGSVSTLKIQRTQQEDSAVYLCASSKRDRGRGNTEAFFGQGTRLTVV.